The present TCR beta chain was sequenced within a study of cytomegalovirus exposure and HLA in healthy donors. Study findings and constraints: TCR beta chains numbering more than 150 were designated cytomegalovirus-associated. Later, an analysis found that TCR clusters from the first cohort tended to co-occur in the 130 or so validation repertoires.

Separate from the approximately 670-subject first cohort was the 120-subject validation cohort, to which the donors belonged. For this clone: Its cognate antigen is unknown.

The protocol was immunoSEQ multiplex PCR, while the TCRdb copy is restricted to in-frame clones and leaves out a portion. The data show some 230,000 clones, about nine tenths seen once. Looked up from germline, CDR1 is SGHAT and CDR2 is FQDESV (reference sequence). Trimming took off 5 bases at V and 7 bases at J, with 9 bases between the two ends. This CDR3 has 12 amino acids. This clonotype was obtained from a woman younger than 30 in good health and CMV-seronegative. The chain recombines TRBV11-1 with TRBJ2-1; D unclear. The specimen sequenced was PBMCs. CDR3 residues: CASSPRRNEQFF. CDR3 in DNA: TGTGCCAGCAGCCCGAGGCGTAATGAGCAGTTCTTC. The variable domain in full, completed from reference TRBV11-1 and TRBJ2-1, reads EAEVAQSPRYKITEKSQAVAFWCDPISGHATLYWYRQILGQGPELLVQFQDESVVDDSQLPKDRFSAERLKGVDSTLKIQPAELGDSAMYLCASSPRRNEQFFGPGTRLTVL.